This TCR beta chain was recovered during a study of cytomegalovirus exposure and HLA in healthy donors. Overall study results and limits: Most TCR sequences were uncommon, yet certain public TCRs appeared in many donors.

V lost 5 bases, J lost 8 bases, and 12 bases lay in between. There are 11 residues in the CDR3. Germline CDR1 and CDR2: SQVTM and ANQGSEA. Primers for the PCR totalled 60 Vbeta and 13 Jbeta. Clones were sequenced by immunoSEQ multiplex PCR, and TCRdb holds only the in-frame ones, with some missing. The data show 11,000 to 15,000 clones, with roughly 64% seen just once and 17% held by the top ten. Turning to this clone: Its antigen is still unknown.

The chain joins TRBV29-1 to TRBJ1-1; D is uncertain. This receptor was taken from a woman in her 50s in good health and CMV-seropositive. Sequencing used PBMCs. The CDR3 sequence is CSVRGTYEAFF. The CDR3 DNA is TGCAGCGTTCGAGGAACCTACGAAGCTTTCTTT.